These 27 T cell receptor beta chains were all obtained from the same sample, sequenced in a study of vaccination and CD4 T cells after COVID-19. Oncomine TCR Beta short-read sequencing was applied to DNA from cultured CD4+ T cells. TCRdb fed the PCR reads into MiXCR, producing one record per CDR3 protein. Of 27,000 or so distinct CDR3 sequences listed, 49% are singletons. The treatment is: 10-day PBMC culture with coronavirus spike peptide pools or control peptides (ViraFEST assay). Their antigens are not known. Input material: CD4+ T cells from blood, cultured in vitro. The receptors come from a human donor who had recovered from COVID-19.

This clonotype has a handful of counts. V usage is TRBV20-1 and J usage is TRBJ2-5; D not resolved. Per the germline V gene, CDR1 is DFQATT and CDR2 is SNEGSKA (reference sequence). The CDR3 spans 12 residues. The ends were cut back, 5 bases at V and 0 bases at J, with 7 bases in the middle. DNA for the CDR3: TGCAGTGCTGGGCGGTACCAAGAGACCCAGTACTTC. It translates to CSAGRYQETQYF.

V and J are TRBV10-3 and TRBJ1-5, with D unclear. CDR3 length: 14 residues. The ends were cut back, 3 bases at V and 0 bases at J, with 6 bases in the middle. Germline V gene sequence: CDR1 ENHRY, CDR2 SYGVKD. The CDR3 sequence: CAISDPDSNQPQHF. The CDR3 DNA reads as TGTGCCATCAGTGATCCCGATAGCAATCAGCCCCAGCATTTT.

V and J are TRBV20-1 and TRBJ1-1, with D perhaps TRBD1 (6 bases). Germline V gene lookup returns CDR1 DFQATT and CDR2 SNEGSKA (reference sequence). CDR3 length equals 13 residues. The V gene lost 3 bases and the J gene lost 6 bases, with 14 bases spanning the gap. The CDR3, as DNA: TGCAGTGCTAGTTCAGGGGAGGTTGCTGAAGCTTTCTTT. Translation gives CSASSGEVAEAFF.

In DNA form, the CDR3 reads TGTGCCAGCAGCTTGGGGGCTAGCGGGCCCTACGAGCAGTACTTC. Translation gives CASSLGASGPYEQYF. The chain recombines TRBV7-2 with TRBJ2-7, with 8 bases fitting TRBD2. The CDR3 spans 15 residues. The germline V gene encodes CDR1 SGHTA and CDR2 FQGNSA. V was pared by 3 bases and J by 2 bases, with 6 bases of the junction left unmatched.

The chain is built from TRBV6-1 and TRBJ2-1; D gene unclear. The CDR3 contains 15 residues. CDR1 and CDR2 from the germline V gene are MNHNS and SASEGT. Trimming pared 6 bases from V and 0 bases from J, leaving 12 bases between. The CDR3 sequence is CASRLQTSSYNEQFF. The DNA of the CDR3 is TGTGCCAGCAGGCTCCAGACGAGCTCCTACAATGAGCAGTTCTTC.

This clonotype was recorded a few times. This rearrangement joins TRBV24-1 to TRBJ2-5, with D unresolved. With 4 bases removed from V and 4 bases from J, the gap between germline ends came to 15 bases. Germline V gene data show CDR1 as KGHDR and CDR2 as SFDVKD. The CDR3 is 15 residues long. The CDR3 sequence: CATSDIRTSVETQYF. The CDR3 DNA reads TGTGCCACCAGTGACATACGGACGAGTGTAGAGACCCAGTACTTC.

The CDR3 reads CASSQESRNYGYTF. For the CDR3, the DNA is TGTGCCAGCAGCCAAGAATCCAGGAATTATGGCTACACCTTC. The chain carries TRBV14 and TRBJ1-2; D gene unclear. Trimming removed 0 bases at V and 5 bases at J, with 10 bases between. In germline, CDR1 is SGHDN, CDR2 FVKESK. This CDR3 region has 14 residues.

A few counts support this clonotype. This CDR3 is CASSTGSGAATEAFF. In DNA form, the CDR3 reads TGTGCCAGCAGCACAGGATCGGGGGCGGCGACTGAAGCTTTCTTT. This rearrangement joins TRBV9 to TRBJ1-1, with TRBD1 as a possible D gene (6 bases). Germline CDR1 reads SGDLS; CDR2 reads YYNGEE. V was trimmed by 4 bases and J by 5 bases, leaving 18 bases between them. The CDR3 spans 15 residues.

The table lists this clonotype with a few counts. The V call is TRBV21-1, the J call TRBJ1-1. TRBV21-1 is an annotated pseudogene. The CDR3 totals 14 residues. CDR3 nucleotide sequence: TGTGCCAGCAGCATTAGTCCGCTGAACACTGAAGCTTTCTTT. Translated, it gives CASSISPLNTEAFF.

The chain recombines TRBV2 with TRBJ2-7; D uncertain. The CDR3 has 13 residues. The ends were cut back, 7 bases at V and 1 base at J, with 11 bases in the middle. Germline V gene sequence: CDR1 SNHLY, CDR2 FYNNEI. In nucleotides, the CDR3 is TGTGCCAGCATCGGGCAGAAATCCTACGAGCAGTACTTC. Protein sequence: CASIGQKSYEQYF.

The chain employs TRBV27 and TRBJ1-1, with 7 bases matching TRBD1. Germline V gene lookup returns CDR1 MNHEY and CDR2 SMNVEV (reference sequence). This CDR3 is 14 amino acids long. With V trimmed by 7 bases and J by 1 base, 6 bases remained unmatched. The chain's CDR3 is CASKSGTANTEAFF. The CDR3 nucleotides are TGTGCCAGCAAGTCCGGGACAGCGAACACTGAAGCTTTCTTT.

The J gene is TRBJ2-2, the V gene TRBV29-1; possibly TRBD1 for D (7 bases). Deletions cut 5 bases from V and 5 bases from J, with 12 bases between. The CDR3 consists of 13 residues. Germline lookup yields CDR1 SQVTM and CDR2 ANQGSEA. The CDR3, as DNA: TGCAGCGTTAGACAGGGAGGAACCGGGGAGCTGTTTTTT. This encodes CSVRQGGTGELFF.

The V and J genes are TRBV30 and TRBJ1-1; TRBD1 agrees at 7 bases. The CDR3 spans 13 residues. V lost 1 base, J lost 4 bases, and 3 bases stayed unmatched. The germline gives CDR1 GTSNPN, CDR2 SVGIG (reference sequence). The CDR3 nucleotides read TGTGCCTGGAGTGGTTCAGGGGGCACTGAAGCTTTCTTT. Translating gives CAWSGSGGTEAFF.

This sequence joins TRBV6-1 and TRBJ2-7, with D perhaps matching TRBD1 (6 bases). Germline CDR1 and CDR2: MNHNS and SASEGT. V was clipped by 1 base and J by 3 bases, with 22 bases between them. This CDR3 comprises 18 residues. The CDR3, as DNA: TGTGCCAGCAGTGAAGAGGGGCAGGGGACGGGGAATTTCTACGAGCAGTACTTC. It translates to CASSEEGQGTGNFYEQYF.

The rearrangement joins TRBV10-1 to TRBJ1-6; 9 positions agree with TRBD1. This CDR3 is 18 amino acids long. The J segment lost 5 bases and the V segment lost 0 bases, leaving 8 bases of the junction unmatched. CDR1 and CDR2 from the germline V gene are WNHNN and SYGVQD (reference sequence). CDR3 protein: CASSESNEDRGNNSPLHF. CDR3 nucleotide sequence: TGCGCCAGCAGTGAGTCGAATGAGGACAGGGGCAATAATTCACCCCTCCACTTT.

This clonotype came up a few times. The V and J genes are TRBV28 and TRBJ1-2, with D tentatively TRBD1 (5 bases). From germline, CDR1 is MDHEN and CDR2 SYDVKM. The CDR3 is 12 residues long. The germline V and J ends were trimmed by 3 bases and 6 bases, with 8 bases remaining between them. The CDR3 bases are TGTGCCAGCAGTTTGCAGGGAAATGGCTACACCTTC. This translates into CASSLQGNGYTF.

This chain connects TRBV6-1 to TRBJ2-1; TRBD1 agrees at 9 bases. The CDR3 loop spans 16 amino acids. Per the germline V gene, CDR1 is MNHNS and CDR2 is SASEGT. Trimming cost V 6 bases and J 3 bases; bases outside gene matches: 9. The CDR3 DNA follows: TGTGCCAGCAGCCGAACGGGGACAGGGTTCTACAATGAGCAGTTCTTC. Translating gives CASSRTGTGFYNEQFF.

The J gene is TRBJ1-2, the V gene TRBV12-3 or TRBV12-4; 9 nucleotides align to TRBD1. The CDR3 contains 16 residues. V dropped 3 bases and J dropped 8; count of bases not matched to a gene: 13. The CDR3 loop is CASSFANHDRGGGYTF. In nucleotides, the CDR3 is TGTGCCAGCAGTTTTGCTAACCATGACAGGGGGGGCGGCTACACCTTC.

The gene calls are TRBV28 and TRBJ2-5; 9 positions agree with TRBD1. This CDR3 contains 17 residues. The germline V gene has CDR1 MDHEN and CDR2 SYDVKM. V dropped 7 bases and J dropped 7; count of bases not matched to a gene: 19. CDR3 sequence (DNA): TGTGCCAGCACCCATCCCACAGGGGGCACAAGATCAGGGACCCAGTACTTC. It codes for CASTHPTGGTRSGTQYF.

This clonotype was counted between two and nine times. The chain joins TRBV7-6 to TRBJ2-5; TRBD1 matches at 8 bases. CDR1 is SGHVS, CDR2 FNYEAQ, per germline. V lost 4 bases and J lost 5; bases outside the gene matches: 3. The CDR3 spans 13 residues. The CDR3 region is CASSWTGSETQYF. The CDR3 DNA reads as TGTGCCAGCAGCTGGACAGGGTCGGAGACCCAGTACTTC.

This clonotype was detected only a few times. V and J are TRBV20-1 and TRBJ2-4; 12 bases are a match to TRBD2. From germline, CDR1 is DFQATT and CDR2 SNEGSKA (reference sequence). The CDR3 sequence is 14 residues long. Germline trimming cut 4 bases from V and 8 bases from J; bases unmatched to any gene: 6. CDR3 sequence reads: CSATSGGAPDIQYF. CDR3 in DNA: TGCAGTGCTACTAGCGGGGGGGCCCCGGACATTCAGTACTTC.

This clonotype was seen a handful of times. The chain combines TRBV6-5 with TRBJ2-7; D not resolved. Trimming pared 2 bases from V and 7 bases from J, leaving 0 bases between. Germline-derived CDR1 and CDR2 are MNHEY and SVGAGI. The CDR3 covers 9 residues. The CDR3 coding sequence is TGTGCCAGCAGTTACGAGCAGTACTTC. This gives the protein CASSYEQYF.

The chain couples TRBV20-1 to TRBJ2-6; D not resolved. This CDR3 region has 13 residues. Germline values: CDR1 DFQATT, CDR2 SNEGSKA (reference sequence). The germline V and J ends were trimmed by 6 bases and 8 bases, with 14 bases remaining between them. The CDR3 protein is CSARSSLTNVLTF. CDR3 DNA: TGCAGTGCCAGGTCGAGTTTGACCAACGTCCTGACTTTC.

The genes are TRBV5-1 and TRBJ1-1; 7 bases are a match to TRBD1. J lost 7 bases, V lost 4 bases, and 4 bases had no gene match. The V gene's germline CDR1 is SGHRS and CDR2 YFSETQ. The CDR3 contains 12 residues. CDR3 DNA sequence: TGCGCCAGCAGCGTTAACAGGGGTGAAGCTTTCTTT. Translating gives CASSVNRGEAFF.

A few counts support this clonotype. For the CDR3, the DNA is TGCAGTGCTAGAGGGGGGGGACAGGGTAACTATGGCTACACCTTC. Translating it yields CSARGGGQGNYGYTF. The rearrangement joins TRBV20-1 to TRBJ1-2; 9 nucleotides match TRBD1. Unmatched junction bases numbered 4, after V lost 1 base and J lost 1 base. The CDR3 is 15 residues long. The germline gives CDR1 DFQATT, CDR2 SNEGSKA (reference sequence).

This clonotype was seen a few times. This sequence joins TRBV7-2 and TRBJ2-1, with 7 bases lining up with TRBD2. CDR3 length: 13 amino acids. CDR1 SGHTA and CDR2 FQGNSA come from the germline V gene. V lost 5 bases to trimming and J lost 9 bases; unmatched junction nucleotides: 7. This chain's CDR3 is CASSPFIAGEQFF. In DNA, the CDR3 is TGTGCCAGCAGCCCCTTTATAGCGGGTGAGCAGTTCTTC. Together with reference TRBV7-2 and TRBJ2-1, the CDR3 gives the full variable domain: GAGVSQSPSNKVTEKGKDVELRCDPISGHTALYWYRQSLGQGLEFLIYFQGNSAPDKSGLPSDRFSAERTGGSVSTLTIQRTQQEDSAVYLCASSPFIAGEQFFGPGTRLTVL.

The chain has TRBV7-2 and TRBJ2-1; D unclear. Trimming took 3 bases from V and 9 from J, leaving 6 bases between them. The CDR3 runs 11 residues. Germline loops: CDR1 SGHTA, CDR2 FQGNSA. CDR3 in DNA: TGTGCCAGCAGCTTTTGGTCTGAGCAGTTCTTC. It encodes CASSFWSEQFF. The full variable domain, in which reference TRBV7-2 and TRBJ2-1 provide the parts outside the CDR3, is GAGVSQSPSNKVTEKGKDVELRCDPISGHTALYWYRQSLGQGLEFLIYFQGNSAPDKSGLPSDRFSAERTGGSVSTLTIQRTQQEDSAVYLCASSFWSEQFFGPGTRLTVL.